This T cell receptor beta chain was recorded in a study of T cell responses to AZD1222 COVID-19 vaccine. Study background: Doses given second, at about 4 or about 12 weeks, were pooled.

This clone has only one observation. Its antigen is unidentified. Generated by immunoSEQ multiplex PCR, the TCRdb table keeps only in-frame clones and is missing some. The sample shows roughly 42,000 clones, around 80% of them seen only once. Points from the study as a whole: Among vaccine-associated CD4 TCRs, coverage spanned spike, with dominance at 160-218 and 743-854. AZD1222 recipients seropositive at baseline numbered only six or seven.

The TCR comes from an adult in good health. This material consisted of peripheral blood, taken on day 0 of AZD1222 vaccination.

CDR3 sequence (DNA): TGTGCCAGCAGCCACACGTCCTACGAGCAGTACTTC. This codes for CASSHTSYEQYF. The chain uses TRBV3-1 (or the pseudogene TRBV3-2) and TRBJ2-7; D unresolved. The CDR3 is 12 residues long. CDR1 and CDR2 from the germline V gene are LGHDT and YNNKEL (reference sequence). Trimming took 3 bases from V and 1 from J, leaving 4 bases between them.